These 3 T cell receptor beta chains came from one sample sequenced in a study of tumor-infiltrating lymphocytes in localized non-small cell lung cancer (dated by TCRdb to the early 2020s). The library was generated by the immunoSEQ multiplex PCR assay. In its TCRdb copy, this immuneACCESS table keeps in-frame sequences only and misses some clones. Where compared with another copy, unresolved V genes explain less than half of these, and the others have no known cause. Present in this sample are about 12,000 clones, just over 85% of which were seen just once. The ten largest clonotypes hold 7.5% to 9.5% of the sample. The sample comprised lung tumor tissue. The receptors shown here come from a human donor with non-small cell lung cancer.

The V call is TRBV18, the J call TRBJ1-2; D not certain. CDR3 length equals 12 residues. V lost 4 bases and J 6 bases, leaving 9 bases between the germline ends. Per the germline V gene, CDR1 is KGHSH and CDR2 is LQKENI. The CDR3, as DNA: TGTGCCAGCTCACGTCCTGTGGATGGCTACACCTTC. Translated: CASSRPVDGYTF. Looking up the rest from reference TRBV18 and TRBJ1-2 gives the full variable domain: NAGVMQNPRHLVRRRGQEARLRCSPMKGHSHVYWYRQLPEEGLKFMVYLQKENIIDESGMPKERFSAEFPKEGPSILRIQQVVRGDSAAYFCASSRPVDGYTFGSGTRLTVV.

This chain uses TRBV11-2 with TRBJ2-3; TRBD2 agrees at 13 bases. The germline V gene has CDR1 SGHAT and CDR2 FQNNGV. This CDR3 comprises 16 residues. The trim removed 5 bases at V and 7 bases at J, leaving 9 bases unmatched. CDR3: CASSREWTSGRNTQYF. The CDR3 DNA reads TGTGCCAGCAGCCGCGAATGGACTAGCGGGAGAAATACGCAGTATTTT.

The chain is built from TRBV6-1 and TRBJ1-4, with 10 positions matching TRBD1. CDR1 is MNHNS and CDR2 is SASEGT in the germline V gene. The J segment lost 7 bases and the V segment lost 1 base, leaving 3 bases of the junction unmatched. The CDR3 has 15 amino acids. CDR3 coding DNA: TGTGCCAGCAGTGAAGGACAGGGGGCTTTTGAAAAACTGTTTTTT. Its protein product is CASSEGQGAFEKLFF.